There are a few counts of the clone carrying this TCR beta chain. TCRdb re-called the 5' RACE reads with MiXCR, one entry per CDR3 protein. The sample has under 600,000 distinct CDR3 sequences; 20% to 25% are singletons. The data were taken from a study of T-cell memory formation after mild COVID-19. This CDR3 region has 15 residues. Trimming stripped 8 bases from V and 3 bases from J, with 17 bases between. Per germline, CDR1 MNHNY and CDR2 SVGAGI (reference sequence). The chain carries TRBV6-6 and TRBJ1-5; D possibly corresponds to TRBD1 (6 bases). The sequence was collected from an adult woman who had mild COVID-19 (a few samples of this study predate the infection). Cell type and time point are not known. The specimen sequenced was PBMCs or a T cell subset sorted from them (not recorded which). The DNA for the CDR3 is TGTGCCAGCCGGTGGGAGGACAGAATCAATCAGCCCCAGCATTTT. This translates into CASRWEDRINQPQHF.